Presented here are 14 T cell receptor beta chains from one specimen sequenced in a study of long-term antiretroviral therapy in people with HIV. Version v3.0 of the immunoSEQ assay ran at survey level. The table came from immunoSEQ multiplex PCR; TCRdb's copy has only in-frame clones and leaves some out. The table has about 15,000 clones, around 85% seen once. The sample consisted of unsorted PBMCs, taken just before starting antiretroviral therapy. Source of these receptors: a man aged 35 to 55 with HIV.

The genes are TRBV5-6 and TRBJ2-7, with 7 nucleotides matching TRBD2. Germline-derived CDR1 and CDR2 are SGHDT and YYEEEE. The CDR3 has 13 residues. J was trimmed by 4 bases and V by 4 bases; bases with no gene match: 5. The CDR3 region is CASSRGDGYEQYF. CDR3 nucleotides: TGTGCCAGCAGCCGGGGGGACGGGTACGAGCAGTACTTC.

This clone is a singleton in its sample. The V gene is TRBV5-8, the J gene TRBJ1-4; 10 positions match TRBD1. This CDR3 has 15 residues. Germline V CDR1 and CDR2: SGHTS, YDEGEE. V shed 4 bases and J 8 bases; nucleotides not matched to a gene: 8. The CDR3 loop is CASSDRQGAREKLFF. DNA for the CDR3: TGTGCCAGCAGCGATCGACAGGGGGCGAGGGAAAAACTGTTTTTT.

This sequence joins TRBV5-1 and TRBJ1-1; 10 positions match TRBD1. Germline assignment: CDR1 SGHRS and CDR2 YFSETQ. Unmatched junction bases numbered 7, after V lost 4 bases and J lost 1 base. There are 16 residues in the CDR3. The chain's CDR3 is CASSPRTGGGNTEAFF. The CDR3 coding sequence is TGCGCCAGCAGCCCACGGACAGGGGGAGGGAACACTGAAGCTTTCTTT.

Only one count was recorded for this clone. The CDR3 loop reads CASSYGETQYF. As DNA, the CDR3 is TGTGCCAGCAGTTACGGGGAGACCCAGTACTTC. This sequence joins TRBV6-5 and TRBJ2-5; D unclear. Per the germline V gene, CDR1 is MNHEY and CDR2 is SVGAGI. The CDR3 has 11 residues. V gave up 2 bases and J gave up 5 bases, with 3 bases separating them.

CDR3 residues: CASSLGLGVSLDTQYF. Written as DNA, the CDR3 is TGTGCCAGCAGCCTGGGACTAGGAGTTTCATTAGATACGCAGTATTTT. The V gene is TRBV7-6, the J gene TRBJ2-3, with 8 nucleotides matching TRBD2. CDR3 length equals 16 residues. Unmatched junction bases numbered 12, after V lost 5 bases and J lost 5 bases. Germline CDR1 reads SGHVS; CDR2 reads FNYEAQ.

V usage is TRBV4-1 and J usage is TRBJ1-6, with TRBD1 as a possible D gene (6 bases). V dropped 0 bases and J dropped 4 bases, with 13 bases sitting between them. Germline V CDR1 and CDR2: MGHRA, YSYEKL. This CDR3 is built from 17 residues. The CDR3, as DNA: TGCGCCAGCAGCCAAGAGAAGGGGGATTCGTATAATTCACCCCTCCACTTT. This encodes CASSQEKGDSYNSPLHF.

The CDR3 bases are TGCGCCAGCAGTGAGACCCAGGGGGTCTGGGGCTACACCTTC. Protein product: CASSETQGVWGYTF. The V call is TRBV10-1, the J call TRBJ1-2, with 7 nucleotides matching TRBD1. V lost 2 bases, J lost 8 bases, and 8 bases stayed unmatched. There are 14 residues in the CDR3. Per the germline V gene, CDR1 is WNHNN and CDR2 is SYGVQD (reference sequence).

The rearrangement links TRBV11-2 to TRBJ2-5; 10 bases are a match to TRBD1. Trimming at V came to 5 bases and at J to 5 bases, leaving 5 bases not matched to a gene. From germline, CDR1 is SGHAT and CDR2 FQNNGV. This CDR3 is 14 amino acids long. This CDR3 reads CASSTPDRGETQYF. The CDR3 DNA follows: TGTGCCAGCAGCACGCCGGACAGGGGGGAGACCCAGTACTTC.

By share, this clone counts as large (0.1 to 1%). CDR3 sequence reads: CASSERGRLFF. CDR3 coding DNA: TGTGCCAGCAGTGAACGGGGGCGGCTGTTTTTT. The chain uses TRBV2 and TRBJ2-2; D may match TRBD1 or TRBD2 (6 bases each). V gave up 2 bases and J gave up 13 bases, with 8 bases separating them. Germline V gene sequence: CDR1 SNHLY, CDR2 FYNNEI. The CDR3 extends over 11 amino acids.

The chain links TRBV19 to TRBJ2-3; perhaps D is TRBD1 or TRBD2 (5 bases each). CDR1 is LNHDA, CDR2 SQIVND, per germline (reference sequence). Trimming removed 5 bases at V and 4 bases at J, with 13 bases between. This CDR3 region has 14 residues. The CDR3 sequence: CASSRGRWADTQYF. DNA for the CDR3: TGTGCCAGTAGTCGGGGCAGGTGGGCAGATACGCAGTATTTT.

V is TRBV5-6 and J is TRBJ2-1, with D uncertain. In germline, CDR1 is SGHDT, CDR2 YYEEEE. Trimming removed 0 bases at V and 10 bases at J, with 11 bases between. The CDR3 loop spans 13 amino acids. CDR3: CASSLEGIGEQFF. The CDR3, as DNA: TGTGCCAGCAGCTTGGAAGGGATAGGGGAGCAGTTCTTC.

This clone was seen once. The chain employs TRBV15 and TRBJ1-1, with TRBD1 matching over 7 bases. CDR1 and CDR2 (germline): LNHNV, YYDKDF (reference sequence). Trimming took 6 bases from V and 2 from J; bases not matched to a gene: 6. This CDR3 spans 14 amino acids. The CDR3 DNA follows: TGTGCCACCAGAAGGGACAGAGGTAACACTGAAGCTTTCTTT. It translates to CATRRDRGNTEAFF. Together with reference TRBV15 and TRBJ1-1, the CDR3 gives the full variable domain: DAMVIQNPRYQVTQFGKPVTLSCSQTLNHNVMYWYQQKSSQAPKLLFHYYDKDFNNEADTPDNFQSRRPNTSFCFLDIRSPGLGDTAMYLCATRRDRGNTEAFFGQGTRLTVV.

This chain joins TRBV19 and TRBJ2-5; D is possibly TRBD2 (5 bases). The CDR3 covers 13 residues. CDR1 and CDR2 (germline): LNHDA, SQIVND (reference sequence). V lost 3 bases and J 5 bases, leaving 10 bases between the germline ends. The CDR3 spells CASSMEREETQYF. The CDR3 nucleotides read TGTGCCAGTAGTATGGAAAGGGAGGAGACCCAGTACTTC.

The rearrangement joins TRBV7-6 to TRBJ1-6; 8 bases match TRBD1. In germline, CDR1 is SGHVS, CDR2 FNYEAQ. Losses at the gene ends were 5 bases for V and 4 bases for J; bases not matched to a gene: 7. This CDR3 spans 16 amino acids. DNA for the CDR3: TGTGCCAGCAGCCCTCGACAGGGGCCTTATAATTCACCCCTCCACTTT. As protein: CASSPRQGPYNSPLHF.